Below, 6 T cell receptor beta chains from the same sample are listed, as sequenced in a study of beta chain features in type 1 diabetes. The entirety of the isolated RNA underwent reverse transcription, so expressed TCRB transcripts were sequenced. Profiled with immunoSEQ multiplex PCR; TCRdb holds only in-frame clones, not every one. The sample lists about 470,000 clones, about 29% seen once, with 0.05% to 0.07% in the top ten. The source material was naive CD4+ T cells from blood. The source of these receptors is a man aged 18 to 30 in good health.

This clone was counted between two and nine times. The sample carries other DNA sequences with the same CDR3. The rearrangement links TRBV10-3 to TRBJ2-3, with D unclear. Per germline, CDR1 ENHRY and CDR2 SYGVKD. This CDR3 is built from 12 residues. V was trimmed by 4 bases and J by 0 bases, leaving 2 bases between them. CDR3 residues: CAISGSTDTQYF. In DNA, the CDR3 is TGTGCCATCAGTGGGAGCACAGATACGCAGTATTTT.

CDR3 nucleotides: TGCGCCAGCAGCTTGGGGACCGGGACAGCCAATCAAGAGACCCAGTACTTC. Translation gives CASSLGTGTANQETQYF. This rearrangement joins TRBV5-1 to TRBJ2-5; 7 bases line up with TRBD1. Germline V gene data show CDR1 as SGHRS and CDR2 as YFSETQ. Trimming at V came to 0 bases and at J to 2 bases, leaving 10 bases not matched to a gene. This CDR3 has 17 amino acids.

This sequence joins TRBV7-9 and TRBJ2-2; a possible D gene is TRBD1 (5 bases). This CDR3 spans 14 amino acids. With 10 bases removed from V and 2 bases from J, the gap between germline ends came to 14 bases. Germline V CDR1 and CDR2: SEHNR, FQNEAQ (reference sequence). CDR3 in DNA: TGTGCCACCGGAAGGGGTCCTAACACCGGGGAGCTGTTTTTT. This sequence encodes CATGRGPNTGELFF.

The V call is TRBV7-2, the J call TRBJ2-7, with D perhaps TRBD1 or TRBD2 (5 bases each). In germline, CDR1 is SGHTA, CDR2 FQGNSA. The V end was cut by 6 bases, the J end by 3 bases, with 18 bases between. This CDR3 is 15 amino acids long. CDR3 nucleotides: TGTGCCAGCAGTTTTACCGGGACGGCAAACTACGAGCAGTACTTC. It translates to CASSFTGTANYEQYF.

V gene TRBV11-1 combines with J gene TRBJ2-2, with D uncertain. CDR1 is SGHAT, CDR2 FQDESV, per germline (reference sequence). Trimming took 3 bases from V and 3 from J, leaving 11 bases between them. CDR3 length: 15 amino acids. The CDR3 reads CASSFHSRDTGELFF. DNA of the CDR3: TGTGCCAGCAGCTTCCACAGCCGGGACACCGGGGAGCTGTTTTTT.

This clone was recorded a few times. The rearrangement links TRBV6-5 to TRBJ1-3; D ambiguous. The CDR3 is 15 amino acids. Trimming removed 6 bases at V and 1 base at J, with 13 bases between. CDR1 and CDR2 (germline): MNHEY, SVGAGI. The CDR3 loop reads CASREGGNSGNTIYF. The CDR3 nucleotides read TGTGCCAGCAGGGAGGGAGGGAATTCTGGAAACACCATATATTTT.